This record concerns one TCR beta chain sequence. These data belong to a study of graft-versus-host responses after intestinal transplantation. In germline, CDR1 is LNHDA, CDR2 SQIVND (reference sequence). The CDR3 has 14 residues. V lost 3 bases to trimming and J lost 4 bases; unmatched junction nucleotides: 4. Profiled with immunoSEQ multiplex PCR; TCRdb holds only in-frame clones, not every one. The data contain 9,800 or so clones, less than 80% of them singletons. Once graft tissue had been processed, intraepithelial and lamina propria lymphocytes were released. The sample here was ileum tissue, taken around 500 days after intestinal transplant. V usage is TRBV19 and J usage is TRBJ2-7, with 9 nucleotides matching TRBD1. The source is a human patient who received an intestinal transplant, so some T cells may come from the graft donor. The CDR3 DNA sequence: TGTGCCAGTAGTATCTACGGACAGGGGTACGAGCAGTACTTC. Encoded protein: CASSIYGQGYEQYF.